This T cell receptor (beta chain) was obtained from a study of cytomegalovirus exposure and HLA in healthy donors. With V trimmed by 3 bases and J by 7 bases, 8 bases remained unmatched. The CDR3 length is 15 residues. In germline, CDR1 is KGHSH, CDR2 LQKENI. Whereas donors were nominally healthy upon sampling, unrecorded immune exposures were probable. 60 Vbeta and 13 Jbeta primers were used in PCR. Method: immunoSEQ multiplex PCR; TCRdb's copy keeps in-frame clones and lacks some. The sample holds about 130,000 clones, approximately 80% seen once. The rearrangement joins TRBV18 to TRBJ1-4; 7 positions match TRBD1. The receptor was isolated from a man aged 25-40 years in good health and CMV-seropositive. The sequenced sample was PBMCs. The CDR3 bases are TGTGCCAGCTCACCGTCGACAGGGTTCGGTGAAAAACTGTTTTTT. Protein: CASSPSTGFGEKLFF. Full variable domain (rest looked up from reference TRBV18 and TRBJ1-4): NAGVMQNPRHLVRRRGQEARLRCSPMKGHSHVYWYRQLPEEGLKFMVYLQKENIIDESGMPKERFSAEFPKEGPSILRIQQVVRGDSAAYFCASSPSTGFGEKLFFGSGTQLSVL.